A selection of T cell receptor beta chains follows, all from one sample in a study of blood T cell repertoires in COVID-19. Libraries were prepared by immunoSEQ multiplex PCR; TCRdb keeps only in-frame clonotypes and omits some of them. The sample includes 200,000 to 250,000 clones, 86% seen only once; the top ten take less than 4.5%. The sample was PBMCs or T cells enriched from blood (not recorded which). The source of these receptors is a woman in her 40s with acute COVID-19. CDR3s include the opening cysteine and the closing phenylalanine or tryptophan. A D gene is named only where the DNA matches it firmly. The size entry is marked missing in some rows and otherwise reads once, few, many or a size class.

CDR3nt: TGTGCCAGCATCAGTGACTTTAGCAATCAGCCCCAGCATTTT; CDR3aa: CASISDFSNQPQHF; abundance: -; j_gene: TRBJ1-5; d_gene: -; v_gene: TRBV6-5
CDR3nt: TGTGCCAGCTCGTCGACAGCAACTAATGAAAAACTGTTTTTT; CDR3aa: CASSSTATNEKLFF; abundance: -; j_gene: TRBJ1-4; d_gene: -; v_gene: TRBV18
CDR3nt: TGTGCCAGTAGGGCCGGGACAGGACCCTACTATGGCTACACCTTC; CDR3aa: CASRAGTGPYYGYTF; abundance: -; j_gene: TRBJ1-2; d_gene: TRBD1; v_gene: TRBV19
CDR3nt: TGTGCCAGCAGCCCCCATCCCAGCTACAATGAGCAGTTCTTC; CDR3aa: CASSPHPSYNEQFF; abundance: -; j_gene: TRBJ2-1; d_gene: -; v_gene: TRBV3-1/TRBV3-2
CDR3nt: TGTGCCAGTAGTCCCCTACGGACGGAGGACCGGGGGCAGTTCTTC; CDR3aa: CASSPLRTEDRGQFF; abundance: -; j_gene: TRBJ2-1; d_gene: -; v_gene: TRBV19
CDR3nt: TGCGCCAGCAATCGGGGACAGGATATGATCCTCACCTTC; CDR3aa: CASNRGQDMILTF; abundance: -; j_gene: TRBJ1-2; d_gene: TRBD1; v_gene: TRBV5-1
CDR3nt: TGTGCCAGCAGCCGGCTCCAATACAGGGAGAATGAGGATCTTGAGCAGTTCTTC; CDR3aa: CASSRLQYRENEDLEQFF; abundance: -; j_gene: TRBJ2-1; d_gene: -; v_gene: TRBV11-2
CDR3nt: TGTGCCAGCAGTCCGCACAGGGTCACCGGGGAGCTGTTTTTT; CDR3aa: CASSPHRVTGELFF; abundance: -; j_gene: TRBJ2-2; d_gene: -; v_gene: TRBV6-1
CDR3nt: TGTGCCAGCAGAATCGGGACAGGGGGCTTGACTGAAGCTTTCTTT; CDR3aa: CASRIGTGGLTEAFF; abundance: -; j_gene: TRBJ1-1; d_gene: TRBD1; v_gene: TRBV6-5
CDR3nt: TGTGCCAGCGCGCCTAGCAATCCGTACGAGCAGTACTTC; CDR3aa: CASAPSNPYEQYF; abundance: -; j_gene: TRBJ2-7; d_gene: -; v_gene: TRBV19
CDR3nt: TGTGCCAGCAGCTTACCTCGGGGGGGCGCGAATGAGCAGTTCTTC; CDR3aa: CASSLPRGGANEQFF; abundance: -; j_gene: TRBJ2-1; d_gene: TRBD2; v_gene: TRBV7-6
CDR3nt: TGTGCCAGTAGTCCCCTTCTAGCCAGTCAGCCCCAGCATTTT; CDR3aa: CASSPLLASQPQHF; abundance: -; j_gene: TRBJ1-5; d_gene: -; v_gene: TRBV19
CDR3nt: TGTGCCAGCAGCTTCGACTCGGGGGGCTACACCTTC; CDR3aa: CASSFDSGGYTF; abundance: -; j_gene: TRBJ1-2; d_gene: -; v_gene: TRBV7-8
CDR3nt: TGTGCCAGCAGCCAAGGTCCCCTGAGTGGCTACACCTTC; CDR3aa: CASSQGPLSGYTF; abundance: -; j_gene: TRBJ1-2; d_gene: -; v_gene: TRBV14
CDR3nt: TGTGCCAGCAGCTTAGCAGGGAGCTCCTACAATGAGCAGTTCTTC; CDR3aa: CASSLAGSSYNEQFF; abundance: -; j_gene: TRBJ2-1; d_gene: -; v_gene: TRBV7-2
CDR3nt: TGTGCCAGCAGCCCTCAGCCTCTAGCTAGCACAGATACGCAGTATTTT; CDR3aa: CASSPQPLASTDTQYF; abundance: few; j_gene: TRBJ2-3; d_gene: -; v_gene: TRBV7-3
CDR3nt: TGTGCCAGCAGTGACTCGAGTATCGGCACTGAAGCTTTCTTT; CDR3aa: CASSDSSIGTEAFF; abundance: once; j_gene: TRBJ1-1; d_gene: -; v_gene: TRBV6-4
CDR3nt: TGTGCCAGCAGTTTCCCCGACAGTGAAGCTTTCTTT; CDR3aa: CASSFPDSEAFF; abundance: -; j_gene: TRBJ1-1; d_gene: -; v_gene: TRBV6-2/TRBV6-3
CDR3nt: TGTGCCAGCAGAACCGGGACAAATGAAAAACTGTTTTTT; CDR3aa: CASRTGTNEKLFF; abundance: -; j_gene: TRBJ1-4; d_gene: -; v_gene: TRBV27
CDR3nt: TGTGCCAGTAGCCTTGACAGTCGCAACACTGAAGCTTTCTTT; CDR3aa: CASSLDSRNTEAFF; abundance: -; j_gene: TRBJ1-1; d_gene: -; v_gene: TRBV19